The subject of this entry is one TCR beta chain. Its antigen has not been determined. Base qualities are not at hand, and no much larger clone is one base apart. CD8 naive samples were obtained by positive selection for CCR7 among CD45RO-negative cells, yielding a CD45RA+CCR7+ population from which TemRA cells were excluded. The donors were healthy, HIV-negative adults with no recently reported acute infections or vaccinations. Only Caucasian adults living in Nashville, Tennessee, USA were represented among the donors. Blood was obtained by leukapheresis, after which PBMCs were separated by Ficoll-Histopaque density gradient centrifugation and cryopreserved in liquid nitrogen vapor phase. Analytical flow cytometry was used to check the purity and quantity of every magnetically sorted T cell population. Genomic DNA was isolated from each sorted fraction and quantified by UV absorbance on a Nanodrop 2000c.

The germline V gene (reference sequence) yields LNHDA for CDR1 and SQIVND for CDR2. V is shortened by 3 bases, J by 2 bases, and the region joining them spans 10 bases. The CDR3 numbers 15 residues from cysteine through phenylalanine. The retained sequence is limited to the CDR3, 45 bases, with the frame set at the first base. This sample stems from a study of shared clonotypes between healthy human individuals (dated by TCRdb to about 2020). Some background on the complete study: The cohort comprised two women and a few men aged 18 to 49 years. To increase sequencing depth and limit assay-specific biases, TCR repertoire library preparation and sequencing were carried out by different laboratories using diverse techniques. Per donor, leukapheresis produced somewhere between about 0.94 and 9.5 billion PBMCs. For each donor, CD4 naive and CD4 memory were each run on three plates, CD8 naive on two plates, and CD8 memory on one plate. Blood TCR repertoires of roughly 5 healthy adults were deeply sequenced to estimate repertoire size and the extent of clonotype sharing between individuals.

Using the deep immunoSEQ assay, TCR CDR3 regions were amplified from genomic DNA by multiplex PCR. Genomic DNA extracted from each cell subset was distributed evenly over all wells of several immunoSEQ 96-well plates, and each plate served as one replicate. For sorted subsets, roughly 200 ng of genomic DNA, equivalent to around 29,000 T cell genomes, went into each replicate PCR. The purified libraries were quantified using a Qubit 3.0 fluorometer, sized with a Bioanalyzer 2100, and then quantified again using the KAPA Library Quantification kit. Every immunoSEQ 96-well plate was sequenced on a dedicated single-read 150-cycle Illumina NextSeq 550 flow cell. The study's own analysis went as follows. Because the immunoSEQ output held only junctional sequences and lacked quality scores, the filtering could not match the filtering applied to full-length reads. Sequences were annotated with PyIR, a Python wrapper for IgBLAST v1.9, and V/J genes and CDR3 were assigned using IMGT germline references. Reads were filtered out if the reads had weak V/J assignments (E-value above 1e-6), no CDR3, stop codons, out-of-frame junctions, or ambiguous translated residues. A V3J clonotype was defined by an identical inferred V gene, J gene, and CDR3 amino acid sequence. Percentage overlap between repertoires was computed as shared unique clonotypes divided by the size of the smaller repertoire. RTK rarefaction, the Chao1 estimator, and Recon v2.1 estimates of unobserved clonotypes were used to assess repertoire richness. Generation probabilities were computed with OLGA for all TCRbeta clonotypes obtained by the gDNA method from several donors. TCRdb re-hosts the immuneACCESS table, in-frame sequences only. Its copies lack some clones; in the studies checked, an unresolved V gene accounts for under half of them, and the cause for the rest is not known. V and J calls and clone size are those listed in that table; D and trimming were worked out from the DNA. The sample records 700,000 to 950,000 clones, 90% to 98% of which are singletons. Over 0.2% of the sample is in the top ten clones.

Points the paper makes about the study in general: Sampling was restricted to blood, and TCR repertoires in tissue are likely to differ from TCR repertoires in blood. Based on pairwise subsampling, the degree of clonotype sharing among donors was expected to be affected by sequencing depth. Naive subsets generally had larger estimated clonotype richness than memory subsets. Incomplete sequencing was indicated by rarefaction of sorted-subset datasets, despite the large sequencing depth. About 5% of naive CD4, around 3.6% of naive CD8, about 2.1% of memory CD4, and around 0.42% of memory CD8 clonotypes were shared across four donors. Compared with non-shared clonotypes, the clonotypes found in all four sorted-subset donors had higher generation probabilities. The genetic and exposure-history diversity represented was limited by the small number of donors.

This receptor chain uses TRBV19 and TRBJ2-2, with the D gene call left open. Sequencing used naive CD8+ T cells sorted from blood. Interpreted using the paper, the cell subset or site label stands for: CD45RA+CCR7+. This clonotype originated in a young man in good health. At the DNA level, the sequence is TGTGCCAGTAGTATCGGAGTAGGCAACACCGGGGAGCTGTTTTTT. This translates into CASSIGVGNTGELFF.